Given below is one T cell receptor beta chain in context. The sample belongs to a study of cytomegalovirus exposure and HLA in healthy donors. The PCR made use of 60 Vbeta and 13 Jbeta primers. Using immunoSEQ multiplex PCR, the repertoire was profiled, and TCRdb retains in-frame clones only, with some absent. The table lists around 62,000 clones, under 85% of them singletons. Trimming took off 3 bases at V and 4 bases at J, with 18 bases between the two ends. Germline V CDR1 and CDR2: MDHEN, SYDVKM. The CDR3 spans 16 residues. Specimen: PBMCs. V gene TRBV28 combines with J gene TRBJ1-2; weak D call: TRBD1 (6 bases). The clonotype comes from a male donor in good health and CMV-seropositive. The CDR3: CASSFFRTGIGYGYTF. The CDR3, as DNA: TGTGCCAGCAGTTTTTTCCGCACAGGGATCGGCTATGGCTACACCTTC.